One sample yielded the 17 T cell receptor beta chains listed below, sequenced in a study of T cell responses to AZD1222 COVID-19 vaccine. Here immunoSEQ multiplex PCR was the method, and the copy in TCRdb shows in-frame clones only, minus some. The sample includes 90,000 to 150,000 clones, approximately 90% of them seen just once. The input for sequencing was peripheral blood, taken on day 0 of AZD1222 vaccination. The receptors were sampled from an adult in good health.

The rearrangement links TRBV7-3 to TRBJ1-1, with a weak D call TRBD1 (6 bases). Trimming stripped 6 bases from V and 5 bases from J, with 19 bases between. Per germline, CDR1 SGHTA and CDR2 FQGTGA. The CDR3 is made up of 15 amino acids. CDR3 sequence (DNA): TGTGCCAGCAGTTTCGACAGGCGAAGCCAAACTGAAGCTTTCTTT. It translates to CASSFDRRSQTEAFF.

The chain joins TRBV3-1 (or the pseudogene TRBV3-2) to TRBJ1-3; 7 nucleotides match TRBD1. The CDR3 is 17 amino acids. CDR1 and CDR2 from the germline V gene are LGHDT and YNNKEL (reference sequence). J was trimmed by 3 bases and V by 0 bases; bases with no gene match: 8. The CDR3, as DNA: TGTGCCAGCAGCCAAGAACAGGGGAGCCCTAGTGGAAACACCATATATTTT. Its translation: CASSQEQGSPSGNTIYF.

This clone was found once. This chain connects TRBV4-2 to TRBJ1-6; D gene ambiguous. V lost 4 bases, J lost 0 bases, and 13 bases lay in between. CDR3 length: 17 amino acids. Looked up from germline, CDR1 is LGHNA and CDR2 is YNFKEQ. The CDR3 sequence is CASSPVEGSSYNSPLHF. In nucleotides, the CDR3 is TGTGCCAGCAGCCCCGTCGAAGGTAGCTCCTATAATTCACCCCTCCACTTT.

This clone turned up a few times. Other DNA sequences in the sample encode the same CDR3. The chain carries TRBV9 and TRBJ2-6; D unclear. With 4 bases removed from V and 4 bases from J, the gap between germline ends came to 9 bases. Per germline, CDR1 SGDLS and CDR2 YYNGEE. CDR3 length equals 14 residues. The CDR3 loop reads CASSPEVGANVLTF. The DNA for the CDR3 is TGTGCCAGCAGCCCCGAAGTAGGGGCCAACGTCCTGACTTTC.

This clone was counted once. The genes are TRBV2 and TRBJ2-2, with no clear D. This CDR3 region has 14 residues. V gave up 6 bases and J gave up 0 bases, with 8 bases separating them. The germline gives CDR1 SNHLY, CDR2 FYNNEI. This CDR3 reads CASRETPNTGELFF. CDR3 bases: TGTGCCAGCAGGGAGACGCCGAACACCGGGGAGCTGTTTTTT.

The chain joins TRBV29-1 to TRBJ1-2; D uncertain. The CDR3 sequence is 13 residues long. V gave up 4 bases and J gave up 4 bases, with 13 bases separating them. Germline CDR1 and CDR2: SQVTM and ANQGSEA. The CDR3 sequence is CSVGRKVAYGYTF. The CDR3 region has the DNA TGCAGCGTTGGACGTAAGGTTGCCTATGGCTACACCTTC.

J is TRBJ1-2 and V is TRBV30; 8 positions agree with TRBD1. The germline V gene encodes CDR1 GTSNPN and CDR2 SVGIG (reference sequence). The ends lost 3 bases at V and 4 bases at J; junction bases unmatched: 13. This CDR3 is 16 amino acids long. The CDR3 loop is CAWRGTGTEGVYGYTF. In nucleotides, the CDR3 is TGTGCCTGGAGAGGGACAGGTACGGAGGGGGTCTATGGCTACACCTTC.

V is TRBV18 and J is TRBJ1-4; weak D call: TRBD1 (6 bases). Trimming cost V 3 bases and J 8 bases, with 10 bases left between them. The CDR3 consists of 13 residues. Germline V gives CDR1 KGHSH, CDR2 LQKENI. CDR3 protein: CASSPGQREKLFF. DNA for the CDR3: TGTGCCAGCTCACCTGGACAGAGAGAAAAACTGTTTTTT.

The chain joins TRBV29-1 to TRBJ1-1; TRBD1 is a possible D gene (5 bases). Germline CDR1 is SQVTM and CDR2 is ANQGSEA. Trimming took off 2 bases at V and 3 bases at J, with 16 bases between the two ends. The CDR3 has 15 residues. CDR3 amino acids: CSVESLTRTYTEAFF. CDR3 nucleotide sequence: TGCAGCGTTGAATCCCTCACCAGGACATACACTGAAGCTTTCTTT.

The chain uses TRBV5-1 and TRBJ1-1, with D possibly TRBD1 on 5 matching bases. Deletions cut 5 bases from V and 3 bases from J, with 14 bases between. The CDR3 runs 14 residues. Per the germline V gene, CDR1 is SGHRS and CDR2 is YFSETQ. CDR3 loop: CASSRQQGDTEAFF. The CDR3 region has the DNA TGCGCCAGCAGTCGTCAGCAAGGGGACACTGAAGCTTTCTTT.

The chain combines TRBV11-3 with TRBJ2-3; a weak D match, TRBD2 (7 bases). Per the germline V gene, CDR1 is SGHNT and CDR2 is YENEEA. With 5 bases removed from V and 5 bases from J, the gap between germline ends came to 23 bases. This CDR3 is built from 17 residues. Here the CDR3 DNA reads TGTGCCAGCAGCCTAACCACCCTGGGGGGGGCGGGAGATACGCAGTATTTT. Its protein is CASSLTTLGGAGDTQYF. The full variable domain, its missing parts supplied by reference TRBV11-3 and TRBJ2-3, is EAGVVQSPRYKIIEKKQPVAFWCNPISGHNTLYWYLQNLGQGPELLIRYENEEAVDDSQLPKDRFSAERLKGVDSTLKIQPAELGDSAVYLCASSLTTLGGAGDTQYFGPGTRLTVL.

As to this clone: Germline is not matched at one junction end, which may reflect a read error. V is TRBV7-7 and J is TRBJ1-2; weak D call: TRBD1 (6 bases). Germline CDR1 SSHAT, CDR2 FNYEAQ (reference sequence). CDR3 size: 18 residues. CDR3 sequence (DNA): TGTGCTAGCAGCCCCCCGGCCTTGGTAGGGGGAGCTAACTATGGCTACACCTTC. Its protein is CASSPPALVGGANYGYTF.

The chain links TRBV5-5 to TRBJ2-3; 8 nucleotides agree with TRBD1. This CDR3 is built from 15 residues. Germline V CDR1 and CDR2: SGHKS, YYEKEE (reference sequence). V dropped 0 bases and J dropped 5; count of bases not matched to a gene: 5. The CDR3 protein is CASSLGAGGIDTQYF. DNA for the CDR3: TGTGCCAGCAGCTTGGGTGCAGGGGGCATAGATACGCAGTATTTT. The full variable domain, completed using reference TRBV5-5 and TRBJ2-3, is DAGVTQSPTHLIKTRGQQVTLRCSPISGHKSVSWYQQVLGQGPQFIFQYYEKEERGRGNFPDRFSARQFPNYSSELNVNALLLGDSALYLCASSLGAGGIDTQYFGPGTRLTVL.

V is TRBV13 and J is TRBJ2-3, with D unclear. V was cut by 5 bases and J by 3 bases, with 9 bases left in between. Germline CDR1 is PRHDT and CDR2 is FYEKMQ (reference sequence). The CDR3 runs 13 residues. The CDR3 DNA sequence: TGTGCCAGCAGCCCCCCAGCAACAGATACGCAGTATTTT. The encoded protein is CASSPPATDTQYF.

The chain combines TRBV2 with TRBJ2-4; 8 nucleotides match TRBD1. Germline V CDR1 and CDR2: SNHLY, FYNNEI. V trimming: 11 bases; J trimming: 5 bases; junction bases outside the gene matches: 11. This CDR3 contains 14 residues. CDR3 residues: CAGGQAGSENIQYF. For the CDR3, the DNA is TGTGCCGGGGGACAGGCTGGAAGCGAAAACATTCAGTACTTC.

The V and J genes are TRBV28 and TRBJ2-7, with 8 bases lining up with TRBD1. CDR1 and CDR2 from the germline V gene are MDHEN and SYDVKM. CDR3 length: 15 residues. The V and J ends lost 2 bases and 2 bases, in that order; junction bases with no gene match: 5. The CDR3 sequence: CASSLRTGGTYEQYF. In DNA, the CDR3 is TGTGCCAGCAGTTTAAGAACAGGGGGGACCTACGAGCAGTACTTC.

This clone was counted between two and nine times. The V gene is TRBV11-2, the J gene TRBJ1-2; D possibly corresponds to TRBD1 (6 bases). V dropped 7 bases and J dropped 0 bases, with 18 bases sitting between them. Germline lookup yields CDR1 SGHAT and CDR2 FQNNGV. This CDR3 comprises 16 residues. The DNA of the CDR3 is TGTGCCAGCAAAAGGGGGGCCTTGGGGTCTAACTATGGCTACACCTTC. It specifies CASKRGALGSNYGYTF. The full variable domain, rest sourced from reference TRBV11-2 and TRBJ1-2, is EAGVAQSPRYKIIEKRQSVAFWCNPISGHATLYWYQQILGQGPKLLIQFQNNGVVDDSQLPKDRFSAERLKGVDSTLKIQPAKLEDSAVYLCASKRGALGSNYGYTFGSGTRLTVV.